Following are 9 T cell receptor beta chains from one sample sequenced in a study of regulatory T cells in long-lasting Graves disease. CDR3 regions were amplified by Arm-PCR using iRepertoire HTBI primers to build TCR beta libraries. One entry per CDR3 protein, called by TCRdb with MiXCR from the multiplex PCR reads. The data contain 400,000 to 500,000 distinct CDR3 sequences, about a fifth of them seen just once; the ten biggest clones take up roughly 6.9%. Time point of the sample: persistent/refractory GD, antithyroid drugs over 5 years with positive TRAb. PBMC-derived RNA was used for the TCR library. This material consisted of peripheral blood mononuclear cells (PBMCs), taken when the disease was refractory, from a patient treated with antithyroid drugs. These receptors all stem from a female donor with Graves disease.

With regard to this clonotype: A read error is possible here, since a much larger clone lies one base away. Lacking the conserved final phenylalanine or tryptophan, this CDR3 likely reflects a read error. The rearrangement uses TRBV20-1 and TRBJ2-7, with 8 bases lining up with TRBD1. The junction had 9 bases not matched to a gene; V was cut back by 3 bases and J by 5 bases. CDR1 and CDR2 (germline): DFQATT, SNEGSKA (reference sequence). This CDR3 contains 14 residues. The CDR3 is CSASLGQGRDEQYS. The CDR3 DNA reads TGCAGTGCTAGCTTAGGACAGGGACGAGACGAGCAGTACTCC.

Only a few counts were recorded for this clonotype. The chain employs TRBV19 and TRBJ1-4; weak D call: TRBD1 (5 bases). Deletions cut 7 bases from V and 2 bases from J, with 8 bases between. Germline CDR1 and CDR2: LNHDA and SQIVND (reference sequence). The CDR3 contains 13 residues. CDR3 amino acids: CASKKGTNEKLFF. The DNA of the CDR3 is TGTGCCAGTAAAAAGGGGACTAATGAAAAACTGTTTTTT. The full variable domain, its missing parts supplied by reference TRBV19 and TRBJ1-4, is DGGITQSPKYLFRKEGQNVTLSCEQNLNHDAMYWYRQDPGQGLRLIYYSQIVNDFQKGDIAEGYSVSREKKESFPLTVTSAQKNPTAFYLCASKKGTNEKLFFGSGTQLSVL.

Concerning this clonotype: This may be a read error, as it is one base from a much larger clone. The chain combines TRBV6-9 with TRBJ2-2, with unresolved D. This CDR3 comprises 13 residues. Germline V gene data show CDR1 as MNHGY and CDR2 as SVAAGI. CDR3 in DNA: TGTGCCAACAGTTCTCCGAACACCGGGGAGCTGTTTTTT. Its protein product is CANSSPNTGELFF.

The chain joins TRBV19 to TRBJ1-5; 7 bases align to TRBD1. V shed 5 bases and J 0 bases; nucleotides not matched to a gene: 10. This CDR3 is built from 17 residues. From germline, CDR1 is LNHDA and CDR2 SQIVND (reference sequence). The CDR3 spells CASSGPGTAYSNQPQHF. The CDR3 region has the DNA TGTGCCAGTAGTGGCCCCGGGACAGCTTATAGCAATCAGCCCCAGCATTTT.

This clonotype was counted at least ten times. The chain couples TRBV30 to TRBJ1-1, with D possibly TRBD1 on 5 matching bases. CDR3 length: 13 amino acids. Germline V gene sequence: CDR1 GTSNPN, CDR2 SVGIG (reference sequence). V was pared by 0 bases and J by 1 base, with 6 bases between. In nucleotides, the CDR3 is TGTGCCTGGAGTGTCGACAGGAACACTGAAGCTTTCTTT. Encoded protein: CAWSVDRNTEAFF.

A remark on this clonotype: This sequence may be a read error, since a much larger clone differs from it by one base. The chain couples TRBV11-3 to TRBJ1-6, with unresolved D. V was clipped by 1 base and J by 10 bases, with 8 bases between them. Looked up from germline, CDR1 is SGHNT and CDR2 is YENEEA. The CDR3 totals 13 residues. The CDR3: CASSLASGSPLHF. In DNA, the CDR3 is TGTGCCAGCAGCTTAGCGTCAGGATCACCCCTCCACTTT.

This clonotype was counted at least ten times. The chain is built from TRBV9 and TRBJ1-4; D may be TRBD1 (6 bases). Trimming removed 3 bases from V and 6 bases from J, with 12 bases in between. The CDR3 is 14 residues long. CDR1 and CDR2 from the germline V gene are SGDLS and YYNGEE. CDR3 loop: CASSARPGDEKLFF. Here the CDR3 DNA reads TGTGCCAGCAGCGCGCGGCCAGGGGATGAAAAACTGTTTTTT.

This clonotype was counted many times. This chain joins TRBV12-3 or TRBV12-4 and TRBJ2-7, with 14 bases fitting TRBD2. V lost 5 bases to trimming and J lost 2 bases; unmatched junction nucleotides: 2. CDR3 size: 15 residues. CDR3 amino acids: CASSRLAGGTYEQYF. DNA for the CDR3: TGTGCCAGCAGTCGACTAGCGGGAGGGACCTACGAGCAGTACTTC.

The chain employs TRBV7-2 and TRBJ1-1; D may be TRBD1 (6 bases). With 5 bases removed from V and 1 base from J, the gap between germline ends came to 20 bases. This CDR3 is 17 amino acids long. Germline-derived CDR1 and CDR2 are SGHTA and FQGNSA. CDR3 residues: CASSPGASTDTNTEAFF. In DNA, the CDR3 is TGTGCCAGCAGCCCAGGGGCCTCGACCGATACGAACACTGAAGCTTTCTTT.